This T cell receptor (beta chain) derives from a study of tumor-infiltrating lymphocytes in primary liver carcinoma. Study-wide points: Tumor-adjacent and tumor-blood pairs displayed less overlap than did pairs of tumor regions.

This clonotype was recorded at least ten times. The antigen remains unidentified. Unsorted bulk tissue (roughly 17-32 mg) underwent RNA and DNA co-extraction. cDNA specific to TCR beta was made from approximately 0.55 ug of total RNA, with a constant-region primer employed for priming. Library construction for TCR beta comprised three nested multiplex PCR rounds performed with slightly modified ARM-PCR. TCRdb reprocessed the multiplex PCR reads with MiXCR, giving one entry per CDR3 protein. The sample has some 20,000 distinct CDR3 sequences, 60% to 85% seen once; the top ten hold almost 40%. The sequencing sample was made of liver tumor tissue from sampling region 4. The subset: tumor region T4, right-lateral pole. The receptor was isolated from a woman aged 30 to 39 with primary liver carcinoma and hepatitis B virus infection.

The CDR3 nucleotides read TGCAGTGCGACCCCCGAAGGGCGGGGAGGCTACACCTTC. Protein sequence: CSATPEGRGGYTF. The rearrangement joins TRBV20-1 to TRBJ1-2; D unresolved. The CDR3 runs to 13 residues. V lost 6 bases, J lost 8 bases, and 19 bases lay in between. The germline V gene encodes CDR1 DFQATT and CDR2 SNEGSKA (reference sequence).